This TCR beta chain was retrieved from a study of T-cell reconstitution after alpha-beta-depleted transplantation in children. The V gene's germline CDR1 is SQVTM and CDR2 ANQGSEA. Trimming removed 3 bases at V and 2 bases at J, with 8 bases between. The CDR3 totals 13 residues. Unique molecular identifiers tagged the TCRbeta library. TCRdb reprocessed the PCR reads with MiXCR, giving one entry per CDR3 protein. There are 200,000 to 300,000 distinct CDR3 sequences in the sample; around 12% occur only once, and approximately 2.4% lies in the top ten. This clonotype showed up many times. The rearrangement links TRBV29-1 to TRBJ2-1; D is tentatively TRBD1 or TRBD2 (5 bases each). The sample consisted of PBMCs from the stem cell graft donor, taken from the stem cell graft. This sequence was found in a human donor who donated a stem cell graft to a child with acute lymphoblastic leukemia. The CDR3 loop is CSVDGGTYNEQFF. DNA for the CDR3: TGCAGCGTTGATGGGGGTACCTACAATGAGCAGTTCTTC.